The 18 T cell receptor beta chains listed next were all sequenced from one sample in a study of blood T cells in healthy people across ages (dated by TCRdb to 2015 to 2017). The receptor library was made with 5' RACE. Data came from an Illumina HiSeq 2500. A second PCR of about 6 to 11 cycles was performed with a sample-barcoded 5' primer and a J-beta primer mix. The raw public data were reprocessed by TCRdb itself: fastp quality trimming at Q25, MiXCR clonotype calling, in-frame beta chains only. Merged by CDR3 protein, the rows form single entries marked with the most common genes and DNA. This sample lists 730,000 or so distinct CDR3 sequences; roughly 41% were detected once. The ten most abundant clones make up less than 25% of the sample. The specimen sequenced was blood. The receptors here all came from a woman in her fifties or sixties in good health.

This clonotype was recorded once. The CDR3 spells CASSHRFSYEQYF. For the CDR3, the DNA is TGTGCCAGCAGCCATCGGTTCTCCTACGAGCAGTACTTC. The chain employs TRBV3-1 and TRBJ2-7; the D is unclear. CDR1 is LGHDT, CDR2 YNNKEL, per germline (reference sequence). Trimming shortened V by 3 bases and J by 0 bases, and 6 bases separated the two germline ends. This CDR3 has 13 residues.

The V call is TRBV25-1, the J call TRBJ2-5; TRBD1 matches at 9 bases. The CDR3 has 14 amino acids. The V gene's germline CDR1 is MGHDK and CDR2 SYGVNS. Germline trimming cut 6 bases from V and 7 bases from J; bases unmatched to any gene: 9. Here the CDR3 DNA reads TGTGCCAGCAGGGGAACAGGGGGCGGTTGGACCCAGTACTTC. Its protein product is CASRGTGGGWTQYF.

This chain uses TRBV30 with TRBJ1-4; D possibly corresponds to TRBD1 (5 bases). The CDR3 has 14 amino acids. The germline V and J ends were trimmed by 1 base and 8 bases, with 14 bases remaining between them. Germline V gene lookup returns CDR1 GTSNPN and CDR2 SVGIG (reference sequence). CDR3 sequence (DNA): TGTGCCTGGAGTGACTACGGGGCGAGGGAAAAACTGTTTTTT. Translation: CAWSDYGAREKLFF.

On this clonotype: With a much larger clone just one base away, this may be a read error. The chain has TRBV6-5 and TRBJ2-4, with D perhaps assigned TRBD1 or TRBD2 (5 bases each). The DNA end is a closer match to TRBJ2-7, so the J assignment may be wrong. CDR1 and CDR2 (germline): MNHEY, SVGAGI. The CDR3 extends over 14 amino acids. The CDR3, as DNA: TGTGCCAGCAGTCGAAGGGACCTTCTATACGAGCAGTACTTC. Its translation: CASSRRDLLYEQYF.

This clonotype was recorded a few times. CDR3 sequence reads: CSATLAERHNEQFF. The CDR3 DNA sequence: TGCAGTGCGACTCTAGCGGAGAGACACAATGAGCAGTTCTTC. The gene calls are TRBV20-1 and TRBJ2-1; the match to TRBD2 covers 7 bases. This CDR3 has 14 amino acids. Germline V gene data show CDR1 as DFQATT and CDR2 as SNEGSKA (reference sequence). The ends lost 6 bases at V and 5 bases at J; junction bases unmatched: 10.

This clonotype was seen more than once but under ten times. The chain carries TRBV20-1 and TRBJ2-7; the D call may be TRBD1 or TRBD2 (5 bases each). This CDR3 is 14 amino acids long. CDR1 is DFQATT, CDR2 SNEGSKA, per germline (reference sequence). The CDR3 is CRPMTDRDDYEQYF. The CDR3 region has the DNA TGCAGGCCAATGACAGACCGGGACGACTACGAGCAGTACTTC.

This clonotype came up a few times. V gene TRBV7-2 combines with J gene TRBJ2-5; 9 bases match TRBD2. CDR1 and CDR2 (germline): SGHTA, FQGNSA. This CDR3 is 15 amino acids long. Trimming at V came to 6 bases and at J to 11 bases, leaving 16 bases not matched to a gene. CDR3 nucleotide sequence: TGTGCCAGCAGTCCCCAGGCTAGCGGGGAAAATGAGCAGTACTTC. Its protein is CASSPQASGENEQYF.

In this sample, this clonotype turned up many times. The genes are TRBV7-3 and TRBJ2-1; 7 bases are shared with TRBD2. Unmatched junction bases numbered 5, after V lost 1 base and J lost 5 bases. The CDR3 is 15 amino acids. The V gene's germline CDR1 is SGHTA and CDR2 FQGTGA. The CDR3 is CASSLMGGNHNEQFF. CDR3 nucleotide sequence: TGTGCCAGCAGCTTAATGGGGGGGAACCACAATGAGCAGTTCTTC.

The chain combines TRBV28 with TRBJ2-7; D tentatively fits TRBD1 or TRBD2 (6 bases each). Matching the DNA end better, TRBJ2-4 makes the J call doubtful. The CDR3 runs to 14 residues. Per germline, CDR1 MDHEN and CDR2 SYDVKM. DNA for the CDR3: TGTGCCAGCAGTTTGGAGGGGGGAGGAATCATTCAGTACTTC. Protein: CASSLEGGGIIQYF.

This clonotype has only a few counts. The J gene is TRBJ2-1, the V gene TRBV2, with 7 bases identical to TRBD1. Germline values: CDR1 SNHLY, CDR2 FYNNEI. V lost 5 bases and J lost 7; bases outside the gene matches: 5. The CDR3 extends over 13 amino acids. In DNA, the CDR3 is TGTGCCAGCAGTACCGACAGGGAGAATGAGCAGTTCTTC. This gives the protein CASSTDRENEQFF.

This sequence joins TRBV9 and TRBJ2-1; 9 bases align to TRBD1. Germline V gene data show CDR1 as SGDLS and CDR2 as YYNGEE. V lost 0 bases, J lost 8 bases, and 12 bases stayed unmatched. The CDR3 runs to 17 residues. This CDR3 is CASSVALLGTGSDEQFF. In DNA, the CDR3 is TGTGCCAGCAGCGTAGCTCTGCTCGGGACAGGGTCCGATGAGCAGTTCTTC.

This clonotype was seen more than once but under ten times. This chain links TRBV6-2 or TRBV6-3 with TRBJ2-1, with 13 bases matching TRBD2. With the DNA end fitting TRBJ2-7 better, the J assignment may be wrong. The CDR3 has 20 amino acids. The germline V gene encodes CDR1 MNHEY and CDR2 SVGEGT. CDR3 sequence (DNA): TGTGCCAGCAGTAGAGTCACTAGCGGGGGGGCCTCAAGCGGGCACAATGAGCAGTACTTC. Its protein product is CASSRVTSGGASSGHNEQYF.

This clonotype was seen only a few times. The chain recombines TRBV5-1 with TRBJ1-4; D is unclear. The CDR3 covers 15 residues. Per germline, CDR1 SGHRS and CDR2 YFSETQ. Trimming shortened V by 8 bases and J by 8 bases, and 22 bases separated the two germline ends. CDR3: CARTPIRPFWEKLFF. DNA for the CDR3: TGCGCCAGGACCCCCATAAGGCCCTTTTGGGAAAAACTGTTTTTT.

The V and J genes are TRBV27 and TRBJ1-2; D call uncertain. The CDR3 runs to 15 residues. Germline V gene data show CDR1 as MNHEY and CDR2 as SMNVEV (reference sequence). V lost 2 bases and J 4 bases, leaving 14 bases between the germline ends. DNA of the CDR3: TGTGCCAGCAGTTTAGCCCCGAAAGCGGCCTATGGCTACACCTTC. Translating gives CASSLAPKAAYGYTF.

This clonotype has just a few counts. The chain is built from TRBV20-1 and TRBJ2-3; 16 bases match TRBD2. The germline V gene encodes CDR1 DFQATT and CDR2 SNEGSKA (reference sequence). V lost 3 bases and J lost 2; bases outside the gene matches: 5. The CDR3 loop spans 17 amino acids. CDR3 sequence: CSARVGTSGGVTDTQYF. In nucleotides, the CDR3 is TGCAGTGCTAGGGTCGGGACTAGCGGGGGGGTCACAGATACGCAGTATTTT.

This clonotype was counted a few times. The V call is TRBV2, the J call TRBJ2-5, with TRBD2 as a possible D gene (6 bases). The CDR3 sequence is 12 residues long. Between the trimmed V and J ends, which lost 7 bases and 7 bases, there was a span of 13 bases. In germline, CDR1 is SNHLY, CDR2 FYNNEI. The CDR3 region has the DNA TGTGCCAGCACAGTGGTGGAGGGGACCCAGTACTTC. The encoded protein is CASTVVEGTQYF.

The V and J genes are TRBV3-1 and TRBJ2-3, with 10 nucleotides matching TRBD2. Looked up from germline, CDR1 is LGHDT and CDR2 is YNNKEL (reference sequence). The length of the CDR3 is 16 residues. J lost 2 bases, V lost 4 bases, and 6 bases had no gene match. Here the CDR3 DNA reads TGTGCCAGCAGCCGATTACTAGCGGGACACACAGATACGCAGTATTTT. It codes for CASSRLLAGHTDTQYF.

The chain combines TRBV6-1 with TRBJ2-4; tentatively, D is TRBD1 (7 bases). This CDR3 comprises 20 residues. CDR1 MNHNS and CDR2 SASEGT come from the germline V gene. Trimming stripped 5 bases from V and 1 base from J, with 27 bases between. This CDR3 is CASSNRGAGGRKWAKNIQYF. Written as DNA, the CDR3 is TGTGCCAGCAGTAACCGCGGGGCAGGGGGTCGGAAGTGGGCCAAAAACATTCAGTACTTC.